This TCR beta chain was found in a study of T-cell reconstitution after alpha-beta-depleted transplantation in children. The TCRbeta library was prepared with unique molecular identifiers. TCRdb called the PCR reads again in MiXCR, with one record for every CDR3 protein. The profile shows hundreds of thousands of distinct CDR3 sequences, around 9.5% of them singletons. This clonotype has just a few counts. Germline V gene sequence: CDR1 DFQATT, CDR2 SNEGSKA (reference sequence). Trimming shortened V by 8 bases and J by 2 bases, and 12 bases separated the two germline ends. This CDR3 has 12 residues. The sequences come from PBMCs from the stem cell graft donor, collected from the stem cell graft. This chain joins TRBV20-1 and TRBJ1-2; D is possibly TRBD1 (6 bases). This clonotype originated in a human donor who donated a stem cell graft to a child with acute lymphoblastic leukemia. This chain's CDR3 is CSCRGANYGYTF. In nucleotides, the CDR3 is TGCAGTTGCCGGGGGGCGAACTATGGCTACACCTTC.